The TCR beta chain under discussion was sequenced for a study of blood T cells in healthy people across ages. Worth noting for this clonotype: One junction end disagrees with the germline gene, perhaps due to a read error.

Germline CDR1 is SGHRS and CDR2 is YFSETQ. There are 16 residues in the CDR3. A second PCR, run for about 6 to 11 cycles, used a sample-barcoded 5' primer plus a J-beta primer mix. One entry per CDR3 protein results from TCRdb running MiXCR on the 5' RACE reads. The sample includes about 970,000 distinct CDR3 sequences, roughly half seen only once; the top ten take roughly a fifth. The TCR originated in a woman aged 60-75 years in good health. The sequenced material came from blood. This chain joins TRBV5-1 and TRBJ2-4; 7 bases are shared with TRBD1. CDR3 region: CASSLTTGSIPNIQYF. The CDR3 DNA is TGCGCCAGTAGCTTAACGACAGGGTCAATCCCAAACATTCAGTACTTC.